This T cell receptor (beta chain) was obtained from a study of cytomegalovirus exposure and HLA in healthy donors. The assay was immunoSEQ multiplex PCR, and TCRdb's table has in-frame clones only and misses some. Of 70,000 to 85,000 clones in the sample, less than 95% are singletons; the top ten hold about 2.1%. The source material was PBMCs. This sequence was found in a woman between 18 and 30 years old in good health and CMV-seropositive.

CDR3 sequence: CASSAQGYGQGNEQFF. As DNA, the CDR3 is TGCGCCAGCTCCGCCCAGGGGTATGGGCAGGGAAATGAGCAGTTCTTC. The rearrangement uses TRBV4-1 and TRBJ2-1, with D possibly matching TRBD1 (6 bases). The CDR3 totals 16 residues. Germline V gene sequence: CDR1 MGHRA, CDR2 YSYEKL. V shed 8 bases and J shed 7 bases, with 24 bases lying between them.